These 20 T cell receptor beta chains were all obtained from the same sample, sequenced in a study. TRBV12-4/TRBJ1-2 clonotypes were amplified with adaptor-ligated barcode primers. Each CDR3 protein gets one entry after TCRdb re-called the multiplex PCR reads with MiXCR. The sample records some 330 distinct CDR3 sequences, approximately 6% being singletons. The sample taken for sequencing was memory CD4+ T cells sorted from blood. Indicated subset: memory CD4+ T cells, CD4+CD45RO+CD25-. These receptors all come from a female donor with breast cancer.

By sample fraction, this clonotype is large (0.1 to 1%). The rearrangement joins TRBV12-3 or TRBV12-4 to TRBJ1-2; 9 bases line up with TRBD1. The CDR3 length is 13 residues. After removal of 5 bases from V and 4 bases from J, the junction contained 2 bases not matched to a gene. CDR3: CASSADRGYGYTF. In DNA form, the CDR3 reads TGTGCCAGCAGTGCGGACAGGGGCTATGGCTACACCTTC.

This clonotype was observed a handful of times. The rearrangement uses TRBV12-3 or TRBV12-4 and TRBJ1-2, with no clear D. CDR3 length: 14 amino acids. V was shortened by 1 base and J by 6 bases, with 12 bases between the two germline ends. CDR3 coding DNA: TGTGCCAGCAGTTTAGTTCGAGGGTTCAATGGCTACACCTTC. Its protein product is CASSLVRGFNGYTF.

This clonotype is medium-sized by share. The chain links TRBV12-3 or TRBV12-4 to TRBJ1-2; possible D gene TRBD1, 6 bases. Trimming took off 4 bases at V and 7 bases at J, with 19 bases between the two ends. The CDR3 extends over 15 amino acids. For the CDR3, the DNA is TGTGCCAGCAGTTGGGACACCGGGACCTCGATTGGCTACACCTTC. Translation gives CASSWDTGTSIGYTF.

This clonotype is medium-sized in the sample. This CDR3 reads CASSLAGTVRSGYTF. The CDR3 DNA reads TGTGCCAGCAGTTTAGCCGGGACAGTCCGATCTGGCTACACCTTC. V gene TRBV12-3 or TRBV12-4 combines with J gene TRBJ1-2, with 7 bases identical to TRBD1. CDR3 length equals 15 residues. With V trimmed by 0 bases and J by 7 bases, 8 bases remained unmatched.

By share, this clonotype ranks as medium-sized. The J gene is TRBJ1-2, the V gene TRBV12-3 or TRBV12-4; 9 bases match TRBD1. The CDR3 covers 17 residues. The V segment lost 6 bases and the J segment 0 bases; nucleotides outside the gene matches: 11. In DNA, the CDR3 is TGTGCCAGCAGCCATACCCCAGGGACAGGGACTAACTATGGCTACACCTTC. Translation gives CASSHTPGTGTNYGYTF.

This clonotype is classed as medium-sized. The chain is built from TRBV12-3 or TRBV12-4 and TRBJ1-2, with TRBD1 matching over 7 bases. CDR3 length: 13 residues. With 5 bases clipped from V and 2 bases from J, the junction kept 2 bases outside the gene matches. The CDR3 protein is CASSPDRNYGYTF. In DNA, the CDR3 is TGTGCCAGCAGTCCGGACAGGAACTATGGCTACACCTTC.

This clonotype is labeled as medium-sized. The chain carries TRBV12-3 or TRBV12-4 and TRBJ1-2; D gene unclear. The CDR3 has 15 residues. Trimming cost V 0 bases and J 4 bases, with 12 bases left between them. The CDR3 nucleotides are TGTGCCAGCAGTTTAGCCAATCGGGGTTCCTATGGCTACACCTTC. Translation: CASSLANRGSYGYTF.

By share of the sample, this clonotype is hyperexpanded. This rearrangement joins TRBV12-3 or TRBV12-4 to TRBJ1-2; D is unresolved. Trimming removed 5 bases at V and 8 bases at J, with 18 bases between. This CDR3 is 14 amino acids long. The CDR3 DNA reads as TGTGCCAGCAGTATCCGGCGGAGTCTGATCGGCTACACCTTC. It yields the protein CASSIRRSLIGYTF.

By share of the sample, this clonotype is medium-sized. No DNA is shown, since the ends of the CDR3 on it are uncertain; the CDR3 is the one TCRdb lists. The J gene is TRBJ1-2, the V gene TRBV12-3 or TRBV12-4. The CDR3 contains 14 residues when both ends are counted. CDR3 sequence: CASSSSTANYGYTF.

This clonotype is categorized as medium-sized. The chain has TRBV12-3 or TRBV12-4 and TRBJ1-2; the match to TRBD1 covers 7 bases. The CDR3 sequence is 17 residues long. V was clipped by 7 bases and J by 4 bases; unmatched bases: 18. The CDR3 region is CASIPQGREIGTYGYTF. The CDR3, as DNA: TGTGCCAGCATTCCACAGGGGCGGGAAATTGGTACCTATGGCTACACCTTC.

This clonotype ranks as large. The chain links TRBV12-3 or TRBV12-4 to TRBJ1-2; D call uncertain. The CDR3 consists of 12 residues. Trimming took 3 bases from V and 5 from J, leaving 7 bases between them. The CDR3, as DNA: TGTGCCAGCAGTTTGGAAGCTTATGGCTACACCTTC. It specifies CASSLEAYGYTF.

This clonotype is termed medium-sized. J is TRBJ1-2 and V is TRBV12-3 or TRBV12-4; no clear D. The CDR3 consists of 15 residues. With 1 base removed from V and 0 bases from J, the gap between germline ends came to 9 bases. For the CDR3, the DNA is TGTGCCAGCAGTTTAGTGACCGGAGCTAACTATGGCTACACCTTC. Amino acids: CASSLVTGANYGYTF.

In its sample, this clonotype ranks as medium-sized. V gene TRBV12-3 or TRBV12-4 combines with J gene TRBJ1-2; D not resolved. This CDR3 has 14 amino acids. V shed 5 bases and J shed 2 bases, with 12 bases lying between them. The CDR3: CASSPRHGNYGYTF. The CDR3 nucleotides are TGTGCCAGCAGTCCCAGACACGGCAACTATGGCTACACCTTC.

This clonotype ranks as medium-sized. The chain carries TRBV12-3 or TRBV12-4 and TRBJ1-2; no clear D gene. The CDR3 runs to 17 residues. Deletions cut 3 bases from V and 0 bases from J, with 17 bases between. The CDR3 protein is CASSFYLQRDTNYGYTF. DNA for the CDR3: TGTGCCAGCAGTTTCTATTTACAGAGAGATACTAACTATGGCTACACCTTC.

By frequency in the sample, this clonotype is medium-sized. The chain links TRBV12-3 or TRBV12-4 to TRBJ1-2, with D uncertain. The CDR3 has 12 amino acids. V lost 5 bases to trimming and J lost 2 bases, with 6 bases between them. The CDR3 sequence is CASSPGNYGYTF. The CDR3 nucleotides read TGTGCCAGCAGTCCGGGGAACTATGGCTACACCTTC.

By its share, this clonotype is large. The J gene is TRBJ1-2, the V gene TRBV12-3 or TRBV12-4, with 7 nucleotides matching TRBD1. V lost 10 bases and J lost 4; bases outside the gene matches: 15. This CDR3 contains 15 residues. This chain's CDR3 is CATMEWSGTAYGYTF. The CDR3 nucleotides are TGTGCCACCATGGAATGGTCCGGGACAGCCTATGGCTACACCTTC.

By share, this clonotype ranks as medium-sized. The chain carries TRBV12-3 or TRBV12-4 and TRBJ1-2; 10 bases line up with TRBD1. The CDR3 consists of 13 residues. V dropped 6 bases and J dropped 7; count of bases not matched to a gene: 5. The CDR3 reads CASRPGTGAGYTF. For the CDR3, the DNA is TGTGCCAGCAGACCCGGGACAGGGGCTGGCTACACCTTC.

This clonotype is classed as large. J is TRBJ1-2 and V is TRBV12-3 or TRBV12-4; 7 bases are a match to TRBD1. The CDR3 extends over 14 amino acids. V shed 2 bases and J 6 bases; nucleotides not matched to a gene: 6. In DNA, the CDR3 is TGTGCCAGCAGTTTATCGGGACAGCTAAATGGCTACACCTTC. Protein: CASSLSGQLNGYTF.

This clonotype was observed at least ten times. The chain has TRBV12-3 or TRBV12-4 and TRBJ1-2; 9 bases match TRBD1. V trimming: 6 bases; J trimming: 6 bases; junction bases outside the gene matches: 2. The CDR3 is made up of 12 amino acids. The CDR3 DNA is TGTGCCAGCAGACGGACAGGGGATGGCTACACCTTC. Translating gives CASRRTGDGYTF.

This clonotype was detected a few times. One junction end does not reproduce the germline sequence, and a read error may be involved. The CDR3 nucleotides read TGTGTCAGCCTGACGTCGGGAAACTATGGCTACACCTTC. It yields the protein CVSLTSGNYGYTF. This chain joins TRBV12-3 or TRBV12-4 and TRBJ1-2; D unresolved. This CDR3 is 13 amino acids long.